The clone carrying this T cell receptor (beta chain) was counted only a few times. Its antigen remains unknown. The data were obtained in a study of blood T cells in healthy people across ages. Trimming shortened V by 3 bases and J by 4 bases, and 9 bases separated the two germline ends. This CDR3 comprises 12 residues. In germline, CDR1 is SQVTM, CDR2 ANQGSEA. Next came a second PCR, run for about 7 to 12 cycles, which used a sample-barcoded 5' primer along with a J-beta primer mix. At least 2.5 million CDR3-containing paired-end reads were obtained per sample. MiXCR was run by TCRdb on the 5' RACE reads, yielding one entry per CDR3 protein. The table lists 700,000 to 850,000 distinct CDR3 sequences, roughly 53% of them singletons. General study findings and limits: Changes seen in expanded clonotypes were possibly confounded by donor CMV status left unknown. Higher diversity and more naive CD4+ cells were features of long-lived donors, compared to aged donors.

The chain is built from TRBV29-1 and TRBJ1-2; D is possibly TRBD1 (5 bases). The TCR originated in a man at least 80 years old in good health. The specimen sequenced was blood. CDR3: CSVDSGTYGYTF. CDR3 bases: TGCAGCGTTGATTCTGGGACCTATGGCTACACCTTC. The variable domain in full, with the rest retrieved from reference TRBV29-1 and TRBJ1-2, is SAVISQKPSRDICQRGTSLTIQCQVDSQVTMMFWYRQQPGQSLTLIATANQGSEATYESGFVIDKFPISRPNLTFSTLTVSNMSPEDSSIYLCSVDSGTYGYTFGSGTRLTVV.